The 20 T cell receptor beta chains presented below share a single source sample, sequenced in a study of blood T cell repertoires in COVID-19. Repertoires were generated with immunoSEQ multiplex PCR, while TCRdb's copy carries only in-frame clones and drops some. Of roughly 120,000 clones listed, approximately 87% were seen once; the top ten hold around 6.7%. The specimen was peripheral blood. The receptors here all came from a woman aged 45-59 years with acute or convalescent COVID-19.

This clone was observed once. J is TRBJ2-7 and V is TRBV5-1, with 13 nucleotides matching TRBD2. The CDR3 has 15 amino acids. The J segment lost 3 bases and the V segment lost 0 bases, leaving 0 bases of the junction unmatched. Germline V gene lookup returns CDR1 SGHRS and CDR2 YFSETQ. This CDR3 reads CASSLGTSGSYEQYF. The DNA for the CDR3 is TGCGCCAGCAGCTTGGGGACTAGCGGGAGCTACGAGCAGTACTTC.

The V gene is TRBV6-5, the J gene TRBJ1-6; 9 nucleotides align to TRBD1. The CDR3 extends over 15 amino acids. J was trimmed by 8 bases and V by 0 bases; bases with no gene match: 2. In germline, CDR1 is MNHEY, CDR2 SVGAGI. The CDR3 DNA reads TGTGCCAGCAGTTACTCGGGACAGGGTGATTCACCCCTCCACTTT. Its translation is CASSYSGQGDSPLHF.

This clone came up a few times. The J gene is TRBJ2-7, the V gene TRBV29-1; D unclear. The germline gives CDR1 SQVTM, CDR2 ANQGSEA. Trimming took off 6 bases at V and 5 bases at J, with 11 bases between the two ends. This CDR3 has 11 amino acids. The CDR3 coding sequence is TGCAGCGTCCGCAGGAACCACGAGCAGTACTTC. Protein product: CSVRRNHEQYF.

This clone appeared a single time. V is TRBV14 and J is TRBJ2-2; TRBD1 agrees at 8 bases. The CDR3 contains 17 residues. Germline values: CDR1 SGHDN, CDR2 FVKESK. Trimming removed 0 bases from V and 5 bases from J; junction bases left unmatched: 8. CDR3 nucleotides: TGTGCCAGCAGCCAAGAGCGGACAGGGCTTAGGACCGGGGAGCTGTTTTTT. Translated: CASSQERTGLRTGELFF. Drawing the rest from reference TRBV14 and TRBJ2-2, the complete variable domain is EAGVTQFPSHSVIEKGQTVTLRCDPISGHDNLYWYRRVMGKEIKFLLHFVKESKQDESGMPNNRFLAERTGGTYSTLKVQPAELEDSGVYFCASSQERTGLRTGELFFGEGSRLTVL.

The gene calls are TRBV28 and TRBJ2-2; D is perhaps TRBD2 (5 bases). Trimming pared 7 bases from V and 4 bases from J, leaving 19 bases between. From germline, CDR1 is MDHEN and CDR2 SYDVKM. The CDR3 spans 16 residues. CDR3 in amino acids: CASTTRASGSTGELFF. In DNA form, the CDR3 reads TGTGCCAGCACCACCCGAGCCAGCGGCAGCACCGGGGAGCTGTTTTTT.

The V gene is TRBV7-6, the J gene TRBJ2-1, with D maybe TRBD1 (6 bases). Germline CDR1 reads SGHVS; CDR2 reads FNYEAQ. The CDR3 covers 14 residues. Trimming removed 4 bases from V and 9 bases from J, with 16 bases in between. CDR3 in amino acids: CASSSTEGTSEQFF. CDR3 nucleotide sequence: TGTGCCAGCAGCTCCACCGAAGGGACAAGTGAGCAGTTCTTC.

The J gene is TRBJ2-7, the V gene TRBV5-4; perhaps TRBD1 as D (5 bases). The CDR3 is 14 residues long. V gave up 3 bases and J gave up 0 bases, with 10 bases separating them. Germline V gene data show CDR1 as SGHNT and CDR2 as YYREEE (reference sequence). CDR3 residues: CASSSTARSYEQYF. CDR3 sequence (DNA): TGTGCCAGCAGCTCGACAGCTCGCTCCTACGAGCAGTACTTC.

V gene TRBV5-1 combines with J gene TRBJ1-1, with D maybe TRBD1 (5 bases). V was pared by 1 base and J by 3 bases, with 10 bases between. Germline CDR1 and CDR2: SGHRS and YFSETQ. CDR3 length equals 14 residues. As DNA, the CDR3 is TGCGCCAGCAGCTTGAGCCGGGGGGACACTGAAGCTTTCTTT. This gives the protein CASSLSRGDTEAFF.

Here the CDR3 reads CASSQEGGRAAFF. CDR3 bases: TGTGCCAGCAGCCAAGAGGGGGGGCGGGCTGCTTTCTTT. V gene TRBV3-1 (or the pseudogene TRBV3-2) combines with J gene TRBJ1-1, with D maybe TRBD1 (6 bases). Germline CDR1 reads LGHDT; CDR2 reads YNNKEL (reference sequence). The CDR3 runs to 13 residues. Trimming removed 0 bases at V and 11 bases at J, with 13 bases between.

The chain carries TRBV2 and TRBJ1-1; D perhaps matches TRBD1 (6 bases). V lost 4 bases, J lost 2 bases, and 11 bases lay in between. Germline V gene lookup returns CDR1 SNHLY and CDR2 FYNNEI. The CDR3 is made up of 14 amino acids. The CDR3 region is CASSASRGNTEAFF. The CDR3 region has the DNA TGTGCCAGCAGTGCTTCCAGGGGCAACACTGAAGCTTTCTTT.

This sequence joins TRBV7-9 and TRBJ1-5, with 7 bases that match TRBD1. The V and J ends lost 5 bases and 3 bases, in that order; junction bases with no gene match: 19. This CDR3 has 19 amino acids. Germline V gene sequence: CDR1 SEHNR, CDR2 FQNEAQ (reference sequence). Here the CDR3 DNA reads TGTGCCAGCAGCCCTAATTTAAAGAAAACGGGACAGATCAATCAGCCCCAGCATTTT. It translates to CASSPNLKKTGQINQPQHF. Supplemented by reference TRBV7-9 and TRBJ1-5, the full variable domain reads DTGVSQNPRHKITKRGQNVTFRCDPISEHNRLYWYRQTLGQGPEFLTYFQNEAQLEKSRLLSDRFSAERPKGSFSTLEIQRTEQGDSAMYLCASSPNLKKTGQINQPQHFGDGTRLSIL.

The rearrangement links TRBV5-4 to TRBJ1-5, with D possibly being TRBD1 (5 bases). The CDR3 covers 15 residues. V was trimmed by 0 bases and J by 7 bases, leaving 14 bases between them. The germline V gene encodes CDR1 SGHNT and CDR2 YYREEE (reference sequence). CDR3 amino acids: CASSLGGQGGQPQHF. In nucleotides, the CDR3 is TGTGCCAGCAGCTTGGGGGGTCAGGGAGGCCAGCCCCAGCATTTT.

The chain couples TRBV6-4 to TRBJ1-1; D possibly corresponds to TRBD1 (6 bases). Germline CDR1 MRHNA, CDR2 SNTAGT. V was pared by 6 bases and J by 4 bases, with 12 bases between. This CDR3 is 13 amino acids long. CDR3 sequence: CASSNTGSTEAFF. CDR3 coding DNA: TGTGCCAGCAGCAATACAGGGTCCACTGAAGCTTTCTTT.

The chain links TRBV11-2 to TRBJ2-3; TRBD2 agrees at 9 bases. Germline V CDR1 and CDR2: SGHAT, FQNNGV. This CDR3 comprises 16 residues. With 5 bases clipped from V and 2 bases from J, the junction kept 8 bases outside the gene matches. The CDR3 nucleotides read TGTGCCAGCAGCCCCCAGCTAGCGGGGAACACAGATACGCAGTATTTT. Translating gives CASSPQLAGNTDTQYF.

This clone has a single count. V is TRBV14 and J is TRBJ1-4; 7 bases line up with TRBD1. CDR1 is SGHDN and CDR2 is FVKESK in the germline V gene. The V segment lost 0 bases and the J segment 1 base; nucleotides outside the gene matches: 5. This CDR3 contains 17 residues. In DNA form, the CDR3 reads TGTGCCAGCAGCCAAGAATTCCGGACAGGAACTAATGAAAAACTGTTTTTT. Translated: CASSQEFRTGTNEKLFF.

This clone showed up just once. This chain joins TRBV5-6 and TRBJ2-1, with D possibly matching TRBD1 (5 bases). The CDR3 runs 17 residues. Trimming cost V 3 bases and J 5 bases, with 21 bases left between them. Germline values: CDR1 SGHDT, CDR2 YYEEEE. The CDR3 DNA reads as TGTGCCAGCAGCTCGTTGGGGCCCCCCGAAATGGACAATGAGCAGTTCTTC. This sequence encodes CASSSLGPPEMDNEQFF.

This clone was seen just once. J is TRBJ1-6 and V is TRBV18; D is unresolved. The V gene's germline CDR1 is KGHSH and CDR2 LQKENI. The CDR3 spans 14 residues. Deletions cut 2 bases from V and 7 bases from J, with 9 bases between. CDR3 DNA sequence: TGTGCCAGCTCACCAGGACTGGAGAATTCACCCCTCCACTTT. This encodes CASSPGLENSPLHF.

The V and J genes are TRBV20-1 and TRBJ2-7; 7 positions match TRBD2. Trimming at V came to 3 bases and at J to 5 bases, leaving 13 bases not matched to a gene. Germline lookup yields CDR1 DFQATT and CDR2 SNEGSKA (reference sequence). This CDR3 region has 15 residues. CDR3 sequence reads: CSASSSGRSPNEQYF. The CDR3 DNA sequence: TGCAGTGCTAGTTCTAGCGGAAGGTCCCCCAACGAGCAGTACTTC.

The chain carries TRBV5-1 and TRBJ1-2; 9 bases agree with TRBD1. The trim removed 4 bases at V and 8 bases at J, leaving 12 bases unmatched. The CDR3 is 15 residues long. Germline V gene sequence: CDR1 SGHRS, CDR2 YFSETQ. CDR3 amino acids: CASSDPGTGSRGYTF. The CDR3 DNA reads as TGCGCCAGCAGCGACCCCGGGACAGGGAGTAGAGGCTACACCTTC. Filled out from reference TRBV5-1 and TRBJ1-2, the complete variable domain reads KAGVTQTPRYLIKTRGQQVTLSCSPISGHRSVSWYQQTPGQGLQFLFEYFSETQRNKGNFPGRFSGRQFSNSRSEMNVSTLELGDSALYLCASSDPGTGSRGYTFGSGTRLTVV.

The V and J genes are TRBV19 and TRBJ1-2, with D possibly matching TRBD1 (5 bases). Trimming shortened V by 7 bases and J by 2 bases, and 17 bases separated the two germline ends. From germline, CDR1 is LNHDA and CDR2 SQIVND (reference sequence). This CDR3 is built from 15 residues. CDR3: CASNPGAGRNYGYTF. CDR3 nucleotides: TGTGCCAGTAATCCTGGGGCAGGGCGGAACTATGGCTACACCTTC.